A selection of T cell receptor beta chains follows, all from one sample in a study of blood T cell repertoires in COVID-19. TCRdb's table, derived via immunoSEQ multiplex PCR, lists solely in-frame clones and lacks some. The top ten hold roughly three fifths of the sample, which has over 45,000 clones, approximately 80% seen once. The specimen was peripheral blood. Receptor source: a man in his 70s with acute or convalescent COVID-19. The CDR3 runs from the conserved cysteine through the conserved F or W. A D gene is named only where the DNA matches it firmly.

CDR3aa	v_gene	j_gene	d_gene
CASSFHSVGANVLTF	TRBV7-2	TRBJ2-6	NA
CAWSYRAHGYTF	TRBV30	TRBJ1-2	NA
CAWSVLSPLHF	TRBV30	TRBJ1-6	NA
CASDRGGTGELFF	TRBV6-5	TRBJ2-2	TRBD1
CASREQMNTEAFF	TRBV5-4	TRBJ1-1	NA
CASSSPRNRGPHEQYF	TRBV7-3	TRBJ2-7	TRBD1
CASSFGLAGLSGELFF	TRBV5-5	TRBJ2-2	TRBD2
CASSRASGASSYEQYF	TRBV28	TRBJ2-7	NA
CASSSGEGDNTEAFF	TRBV4-2	TRBJ1-1	NA
CASSPSSGQGASDTQYF	TRBV18	TRBJ2-3	TRBD1
CASSSDGDFLTGELFF	TRBV5-1	TRBJ2-2	NA
CASSPDRGGHNEQFF	TRBV7-3	TRBJ2-1	TRBD1
CASSLNGQSVSGNTIYF	TRBV7-2	TRBJ1-3	NA
CASSNYRGLGNQPQHF	TRBV6-2/TRBV6-3	TRBJ1-5	TRBD1
CASSPEREVYEQYF	TRBV7-2	TRBJ2-7	TRBD2
CASSQESGGRSTF	TRBV4-2	TRBJ1-2	NA
CASSWGGMTGELFF	TRBV7-2	TRBJ2-2	TRBD2
CASSRPGLAGGEQYF	TRBV27	TRBJ2-7	TRBD2
CASSAHGTGGWYGYTF	TRBV5-1	TRBJ1-2	TRBD1